This passage covers 32 T cell receptor beta chains from one sample sequenced in a study of control samples from healthy donors and cancer patients. Produced via immunoSEQ multiplex PCR; TCRdb's table is partial and in-frame only. This table holds approximately 170,000 clones, about 93% found once. Material for sequencing was blood. These receptor sequences come from a woman aged 25 to 39 in good health.

The J gene is TRBJ2-3, the V gene TRBV2; TRBD1 matches 7 bases. Germline CDR1 is SNHLY and CDR2 is FYNNEI. With 7 bases clipped from V and 2 bases from J, the junction kept 3 bases outside the gene matches. The CDR3 consists of 13 residues. The CDR3 coding sequence is TGTGCCAGCAACAGGGGATCCACAGATACGCAGTATTTT. Encoded protein: CASNRGSTDTQYF.

This sequence joins TRBV12-5 and TRBJ2-2, with 10 bases identical to TRBD2. CDR1 is LGHNT and CDR2 is FRNRAP in the germline V gene. CDR3 length: 16 amino acids. J lost 1 base, V lost 5 bases, and 4 bases had no gene match. CDR3 in amino acids: CASGILAGENTGELFF. In DNA form, the CDR3 reads TGTGCTAGTGGTATCCTAGCGGGGGAGAACACCGGGGAGCTGTTTTTT. Using reference TRBV12-5 and TRBJ2-2 for the parts outside the CDR3, the full variable domain is DARVTQTPRHKVTEMGQEVTMRCQPILGHNTVFWYRQTMMQGLELLAYFRNRAPLDDSGMPKDRFSAEMPDATLATLKIQPSEPRDSAVYFCASGILAGENTGELFFGEGSRLTVL.

The chain couples TRBV28 to TRBJ1-4; 7 bases are a match to TRBD1. V shed 5 bases, J shed 5 bases, and the junction held 5 bases outside the gene matches. Germline values: CDR1 MDHEN, CDR2 SYDVKM. The CDR3 runs to 14 residues. As DNA, the CDR3 is TGTGCCAGCAGTACGGGACAGTCAAATGAAAAACTGTTTTTT. Translating gives CASSTGQSNEKLFF.

This clone was detected once. The V gene is TRBV2, the J gene TRBJ1-4; tentatively, D is TRBD1 (5 bases). The germline V and J ends were trimmed by 8 bases and 5 bases, with 9 bases remaining between them. This CDR3 region has 12 residues. CDR1 is SNHLY, CDR2 FYNNEI, per germline. The CDR3 DNA is TGTGCCAGCCGGGACGACAATGAAAAACTGTTTTTT. This translates into CASRDDNEKLFF.

The chain recombines TRBV9 with TRBJ2-7; TRBD2 aligns across 7 bases. The germline CDR1 and CDR2 sequences are SGDLS and YYNGEE. With 0 bases clipped from V and 1 base from J, the junction kept 4 bases outside the gene matches. There are 15 residues in the CDR3. The CDR3 is CASSVAASGSYEQYF. CDR3 nucleotides: TGTGCCAGCAGCGTAGCGGCTAGCGGTTCCTACGAGCAGTACTTC. Filled out from reference TRBV9 and TRBJ2-7, the complete variable domain reads DSGVTQTPKHLITATGQRVTLRCSPRSGDLSVYWYQQSLDQGLQFLIQYYNGEERAKGNILERFSAQQFPDLHSELNLSSLELGDSALYFCASSVAASGSYEQYFGPGTRLTVT.

This chain joins TRBV6-5 and TRBJ2-1; the D is unclear. CDR1 and CDR2 from the germline V gene are MNHEY and SVGAGI. V was pared by 0 bases and J by 9 bases, with 9 bases between. CDR3 size: 13 residues. CDR3 protein: CASSYSGLGEQFF. The CDR3 DNA follows: TGTGCCAGCAGTTACTCCGGTTTAGGTGAGCAGTTCTTC.

The chain combines TRBV7-7 with TRBJ2-3; TRBD2 aligns across 10 bases. CDR1 and CDR2 (germline): SSHAT, FNYEAQ (reference sequence). The CDR3 is 15 residues long. J lost 1 base, V lost 5 bases, and 3 bases had no gene match. The CDR3 here is CASSQGLAGTDTQYF. The CDR3 DNA reads as TGTGCCAGCAGCCAAGGACTAGCGGGCACAGATACGCAGTATTTT.

The chain carries TRBV7-2 and TRBJ2-2; possibly TRBD2 for D (6 bases). V was trimmed by 2 bases and J by 0 bases, leaving 13 bases between them. The CDR3 contains 17 residues. Germline CDR1 reads SGHTA; CDR2 reads FQGNSA. The CDR3 coding sequence is TGTGCCAGCAGCTTATATGGGGGGTCCGCGAACACCGGGGAGCTGTTTTTT. The encoded protein is CASSLYGGSANTGELFF.

The V gene is TRBV5-6, the J gene TRBJ2-3, with D unclear. V lost 0 bases, J lost 4 bases, and 6 bases lay in between. The CDR3 has 13 amino acids. The germline V gene encodes CDR1 SGHDT and CDR2 YYEEEE. This CDR3 reads CASSLAGSDTQYF. In DNA form, the CDR3 reads TGTGCCAGCAGCTTGGCGGGCTCAGATACGCAGTATTTT.

Comment on this clone: A junction end diverges from the germline sequence, so it may reflect a read error. This chain joins TRBV4-1 and TRBJ2-7; 8 bases fit TRBD2. The CDR3 runs to 14 residues. In germline, CDR1 is MGHRA, CDR2 YSYEKL. The CDR3 bases are TGCGCCAGCAGCCAAGCGGGAGGGTACTACGAGCAGTATTTC. Residues: CASSQAGGYYEQYF.

The chain uses TRBV7-9 and TRBJ2-3; 8 bases line up with TRBD2. Trimming cost V 4 bases and J 1 base; bases outside gene matches: 7. Germline assignment: CDR1 SEHNR and CDR2 FQNEAQ (reference sequence). The CDR3 spans 16 residues. The CDR3 is CASSSDKLAGTDTQYF. The CDR3 region has the DNA TGTGCCAGCAGCTCTGACAAACTAGCGGGCACAGATACGCAGTATTTT.

This chain links TRBV19 with TRBJ1-2, with no clear D. Trimming shortened V by 5 bases and J by 0 bases, and 7 bases separated the two germline ends. The CDR3 covers 13 residues. CDR1 LNHDA and CDR2 SQIVND come from the germline V gene (reference sequence). CDR3 amino acids: CASSWGANYGYTF. CDR3 in DNA: TGTGCCAGTAGTTGGGGAGCTAACTATGGCTACACCTTC.

This clone was recorded once. The rearrangement uses TRBV7-9 and TRBJ2-5; D is possibly TRBD1 or TRBD2 (5 bases each). V was pared by 5 bases and J by 2 bases, with 12 bases between. CDR3 length equals 14 residues. From germline, CDR1 is SEHNR and CDR2 FQNEAQ (reference sequence). The chain's CDR3 is CASSLGTRQETQYF. CDR3 DNA sequence: TGTGCCAGCAGCCTCGGGACCCGTCAAGAGACCCAGTACTTC.

In DNA form, the CDR3 reads TGTGCCAGCAGGGGGACTAGCGGGAGAACCTACGAGCAGTACTTC. Translating it yields CASRGTSGRTYEQYF. This chain uses TRBV27 with TRBJ2-7; TRBD2 aligns across 14 bases. J gave up 2 bases and V 6 bases, and 3 bases lay outside the gene matches. Germline lookup yields CDR1 MNHEY and CDR2 SMNVEV (reference sequence). CDR3 length: 15 amino acids.

The chain uses TRBV9 and TRBJ2-7; D possibly uses TRBD1 or TRBD2 (6 bases each). V was clipped by 4 bases and J by 2 bases, with 16 bases between them. Germline V gene lookup returns CDR1 SGDLS and CDR2 YYNGEE. The CDR3 runs to 15 residues. The CDR3 protein is CASSLGGTLTYEQYF. The CDR3 DNA sequence: TGTGCCAGCAGCCTAGGGGGGACCTTAACCTACGAGCAGTACTTC.

This chain uses TRBV24-1 with TRBJ2-5, with D possibly being TRBD1 (7 bases). The CDR3 covers 16 residues. Germline V lookup: CDR1 KGHDR, CDR2 SFDVKD. The ends were cut back, 4 bases at V and 0 bases at J, with 14 bases in the middle. This CDR3 is CATSEGGQLYQETQYF. The DNA of the CDR3 is TGTGCCACCAGTGAGGGGGGACAGCTGTACCAAGAGACCCAGTACTTC.

This clone was detected only a few times. Different DNA sequences within this sample yield the same CDR3. The chain has TRBV6-2 or TRBV6-3 and TRBJ2-1; 11 bases are a match to TRBD2. Germline values: CDR1 MNHEY, CDR2 SVGEGT. There are 15 residues in the CDR3. V gave up 0 bases and J gave up 7 bases; unmatched junction bases: 2. The CDR3 coding sequence is TGTGCCAGCAGTTACTCCCTAGCGGGAGGTAATGAGCAGTTCTTC. Protein product: CASSYSLAGGNEQFF.

This clone was recorded only once. V usage is TRBV3-1 (or the pseudogene TRBV3-2) and J usage is TRBJ2-1, with TRBD1 as a possible D gene (5 bases). The V gene's germline CDR1 is LGHDT and CDR2 YNNKEL (reference sequence). Trimming took 1 base from V and 4 from J, leaving 11 bases between them. This CDR3 spans 15 amino acids. The CDR3, as DNA: TGTGCCAGCAGCCAAGTGGGGCTGGGATACAATGAGCAGTTCTTC. Residues: CASSQVGLGYNEQFF.

The chain joins TRBV7-2 to TRBJ2-3; D is unresolved. Germline V CDR1 and CDR2: SGHTA, FQGNSA. Deletions cut 5 bases from V and 2 bases from J, with 14 bases between. The CDR3 runs 15 residues. In nucleotides, the CDR3 is TGTGCCAGCAGCACAAGGACGAGTACCACAGATACGCAGTATTTT. Translated: CASSTRTSTTDTQYF.

The gene calls are TRBV30 and TRBJ1-1; unclear D gene. Germline CDR1 GTSNPN, CDR2 SVGIG (reference sequence). This CDR3 is built from 13 residues. Trimming took off 0 bases at V and 8 bases at J, with 13 bases between the two ends. CDR3 coding DNA: TGTGCCTGGAGTGTAGTACCACTCGGAGAAGCTTTCTTT. It codes for CAWSVVPLGEAFF.

This clone has more than one count but fewer than ten. CDR3 amino acids: CASSQVTGHEAFF. CDR3 sequence (DNA): TGCGCCAGCAGCCAAGTGACGGGGCACGAAGCTTTCTTT. The chain is built from TRBV4-3 and TRBJ1-1, with a weak D call TRBD1 (5 bases). The CDR3 is made up of 13 amino acids. Deletions cut 1 base from V and 8 bases from J, with 11 bases between. Per the germline V gene, CDR1 is LGHNA and CDR2 is YSLEER.

The rearrangement uses TRBV13 and TRBJ1-2, with D unclear. Looked up from germline, CDR1 is PRHDT and CDR2 is FYEKMQ (reference sequence). This CDR3 has 15 residues. Trimming took off 6 bases at V and 6 bases at J, with 20 bases between the two ends. The CDR3 sequence is CASRGFSVSFDGYTF. CDR3 coding DNA: TGTGCCAGCAGGGGGTTCTCAGTCTCTTTTGATGGCTACACCTTC.

V usage is TRBV6-5 and J usage is TRBJ2-7, with 11 nucleotides matching TRBD2. V gave up 6 bases and J gave up 6 bases; unmatched junction bases: 10. CDR3 length: 15 residues. The V gene's germline CDR1 is MNHEY and CDR2 SVGAGI. The CDR3 DNA reads as TGTGCCAGCAGCGCATTTAGCGGGAGGGCCTCCGAGCAGTACTTC. Translation: CASSAFSGRASEQYF.

The chain couples TRBV5-4 to TRBJ2-1, with a weak D call TRBD1 (6 bases). Per the germline V gene, CDR1 is SGHNT and CDR2 is YYREEE (reference sequence). The V end lost 0 bases, the J end lost 7 bases, and 11 bases lay between the germline ends. The CDR3 spans 14 residues. The chain's CDR3 is CASSLEARGNEQFF. Here the CDR3 DNA reads TGTGCCAGCAGCTTGGAAGCTAGGGGGAATGAGCAGTTCTTC.

The chain links TRBV7-2 to TRBJ2-3; 8 positions match TRBD2. The V gene end was trimmed by 4 bases and the J gene end by 4 bases; junction bases not matched to a gene: 13. The CDR3 runs 17 residues. Germline V CDR1 and CDR2: SGHTA, FQGNSA. The CDR3 sequence is CASSSRFSAGGPDTQYF. The CDR3 bases are TGTGCCAGCAGCTCCCGGTTTTCTGCGGGAGGCCCAGATACGCAGTATTTT.

This clone was observed a single time. The V and J genes are TRBV11-3 and TRBJ2-7, with TRBD1 matching 8 bases. The germline gives CDR1 SGHNT, CDR2 YENEEA. CDR3 size: 19 residues. Trimming at V came to 1 base and at J to 0 bases, leaving 14 bases not matched to a gene. CDR3 region: CASSLVWTGIYFSSYEQYF. CDR3 DNA sequence: TGTGCCAGCAGCTTAGTGTGGACAGGGATCTATTTTAGCTCCTACGAGCAGTACTTC.

The rearrangement uses TRBV29-1 and TRBJ2-2; the match to TRBD1 covers 8 bases. Germline CDR1 and CDR2: SQVTM and ANQGSEA. CDR3 length: 15 amino acids. Unmatched junction bases numbered 9, after V lost 2 bases and J lost 7 bases. The CDR3 protein is CSVEPRTGNDGELFF. The DNA of the CDR3 is TGCAGCGTTGAACCCCGGACAGGGAATGACGGGGAGCTGTTTTTT.

This clone was detected only once. The rearrangement links TRBV14 to TRBJ1-3; D possibly corresponds to TRBD1 (5 bases). The CDR3 runs to 15 residues. V dropped 1 base and J dropped 0 bases, with 7 bases sitting between them. Per germline, CDR1 SGHDN and CDR2 FVKESK. The CDR3 protein is CASSQVGGSGNTIYF. As DNA, the CDR3 is TGTGCCAGCAGCCAAGTCGGGGGCTCTGGAAACACCATATATTTT.

With respect to this clone: Other DNA sequences in the same sample also yield this CDR3. This sequence joins TRBV2 and TRBJ1-1; the D is unclear. V lost 6 bases, J lost 1 base, and 6 bases lay in between. The CDR3 is made up of 12 amino acids. The germline gives CDR1 SNHLY, CDR2 FYNNEI. CDR3 in DNA: TGTGCCAGCAGCCAACAGAACACTGAAGCTTTCTTT. This encodes CASSQQNTEAFF.

The V and J genes are TRBV5-6 and TRBJ2-3; 8 bases fit TRBD2. This CDR3 is 16 amino acids long. CDR1 and CDR2 (germline): SGHDT, YYEEEE. The V gene end was trimmed by 3 bases and the J gene end by 3 bases; junction bases not matched to a gene: 9. CDR3 DNA: TGTGCCAGCAGCTCCAGAGCGGGAGTTGGGACAGATACGCAGTATTTT. This translates into CASSSRAGVGTDTQYF.

This rearrangement joins TRBV27 to TRBJ2-2; D call uncertain. The CDR3 loop spans 15 amino acids. Germline CDR1 MNHEY, CDR2 SMNVEV (reference sequence). The ends were cut back, 6 bases at V and 0 bases at J, with 11 bases in the middle. The CDR3 spells CASSPGPTNTGELFF. The CDR3 DNA follows: TGTGCCAGCAGCCCGGGCCCTACGAACACCGGGGAGCTGTTTTTT.

This chain uses TRBV12-3 or TRBV12-4 with TRBJ1-5; D unresolved. Deletions cut 6 bases from V and 0 bases from J, with 6 bases between. The CDR3 is 13 residues long. The CDR3 reads CASRPGSNQPQHF. DNA for the CDR3: TGTGCCAGCAGGCCGGGTAGCAATCAGCCCCAGCATTTT.